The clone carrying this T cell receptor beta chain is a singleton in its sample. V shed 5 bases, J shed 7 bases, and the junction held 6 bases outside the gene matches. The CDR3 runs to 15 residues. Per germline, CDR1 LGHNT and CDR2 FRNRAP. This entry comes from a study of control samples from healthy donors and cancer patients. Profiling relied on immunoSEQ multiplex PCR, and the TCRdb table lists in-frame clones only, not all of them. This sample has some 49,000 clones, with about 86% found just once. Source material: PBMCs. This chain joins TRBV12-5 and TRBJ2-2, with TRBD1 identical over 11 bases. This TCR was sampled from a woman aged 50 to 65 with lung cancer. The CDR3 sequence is CASGTGQGEVGELFF. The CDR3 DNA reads TGTGCTAGTGGTACGGGACAGGGGGAGGTCGGGGAGCTGTTTTTT.